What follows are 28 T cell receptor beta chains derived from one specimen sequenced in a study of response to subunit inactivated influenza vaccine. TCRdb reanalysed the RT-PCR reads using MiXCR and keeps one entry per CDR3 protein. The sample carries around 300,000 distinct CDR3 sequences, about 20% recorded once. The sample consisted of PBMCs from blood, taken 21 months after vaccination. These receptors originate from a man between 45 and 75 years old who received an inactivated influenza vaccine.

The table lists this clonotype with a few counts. The DNA of the CDR3 is TGTGCCAGCAGCGTAGCAACCGTGATTAGCACAGATACGCAGTATTTT. Translation gives CASSVATVISTDTQYF. The chain recombines TRBV9 with TRBJ2-3; D not resolved. The V gene's germline CDR1 is SGDLS and CDR2 YYNGEE. This CDR3 contains 16 residues. V was cut by 0 bases and J by 0 bases, with 11 bases left in between.

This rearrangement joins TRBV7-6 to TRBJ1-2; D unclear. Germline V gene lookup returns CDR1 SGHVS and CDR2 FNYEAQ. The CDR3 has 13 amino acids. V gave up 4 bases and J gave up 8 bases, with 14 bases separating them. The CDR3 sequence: CASSSNDGWGYTF. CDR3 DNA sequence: TGTGCCAGCAGCTCGAACGATGGGTGGGGCTACACCTTC.

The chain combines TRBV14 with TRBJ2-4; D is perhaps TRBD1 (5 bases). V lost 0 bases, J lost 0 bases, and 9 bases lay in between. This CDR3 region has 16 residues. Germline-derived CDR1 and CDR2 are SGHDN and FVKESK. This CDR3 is CASSQDLRGAKNIQYF. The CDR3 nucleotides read TGTGCCAGCAGCCAAGATCTAAGGGGAGCCAAAAACATTCAGTACTTC.

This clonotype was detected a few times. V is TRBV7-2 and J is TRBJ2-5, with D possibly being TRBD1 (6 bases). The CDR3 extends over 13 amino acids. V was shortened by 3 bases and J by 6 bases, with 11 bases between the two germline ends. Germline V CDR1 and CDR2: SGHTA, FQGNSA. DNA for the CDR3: TGTGCCAGCAGCTTTAACAGGGTGCAGACCCAGTACTTC. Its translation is CASSFNRVQTQYF.

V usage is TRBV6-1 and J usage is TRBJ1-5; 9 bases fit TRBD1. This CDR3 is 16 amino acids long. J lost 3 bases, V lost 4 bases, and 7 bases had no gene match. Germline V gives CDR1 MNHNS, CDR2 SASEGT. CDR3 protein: CASSGYGQGSNQPQHF. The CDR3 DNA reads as TGTGCCAGCAGTGGCTACGGACAGGGGTCCAATCAGCCCCAGCATTTT.

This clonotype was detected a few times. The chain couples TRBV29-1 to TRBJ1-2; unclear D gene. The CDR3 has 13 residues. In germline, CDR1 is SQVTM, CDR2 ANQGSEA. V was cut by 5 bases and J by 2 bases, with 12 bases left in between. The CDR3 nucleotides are TGCAGCGTTAGCCACGGCAACAACTATGGCTACACCTTC. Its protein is CSVSHGNNYGYTF.

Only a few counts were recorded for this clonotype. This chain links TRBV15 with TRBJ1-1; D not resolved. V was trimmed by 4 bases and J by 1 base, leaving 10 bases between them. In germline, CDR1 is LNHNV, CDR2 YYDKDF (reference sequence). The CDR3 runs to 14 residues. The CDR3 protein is CATSILLGNTEAFF. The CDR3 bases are TGTGCCACCAGCATCCTCCTAGGGAACACTGAAGCTTTCTTT.

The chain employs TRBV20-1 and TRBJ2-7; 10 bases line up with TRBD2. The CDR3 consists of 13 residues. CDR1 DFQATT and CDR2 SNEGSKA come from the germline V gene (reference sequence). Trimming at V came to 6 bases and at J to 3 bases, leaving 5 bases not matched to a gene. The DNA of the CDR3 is TGCAGTGCCATAGGACTAGCGGTCTACGAGCAGTACTTC. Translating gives CSAIGLAVYEQYF.

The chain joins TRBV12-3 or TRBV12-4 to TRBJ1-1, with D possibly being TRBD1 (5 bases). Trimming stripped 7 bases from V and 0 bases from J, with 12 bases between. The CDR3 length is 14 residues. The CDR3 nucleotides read TGTGCCAGCACCAGAGGGGTCCTGAACACTGAAGCTTTCTTT. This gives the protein CASTRGVLNTEAFF.

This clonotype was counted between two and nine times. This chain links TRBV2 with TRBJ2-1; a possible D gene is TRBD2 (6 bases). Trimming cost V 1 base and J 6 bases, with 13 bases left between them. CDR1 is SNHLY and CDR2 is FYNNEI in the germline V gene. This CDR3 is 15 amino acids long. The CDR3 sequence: CASSEELAITNEQFF. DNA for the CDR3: TGTGCCAGCAGTGAAGAACTAGCCATTACCAATGAGCAGTTCTTC.

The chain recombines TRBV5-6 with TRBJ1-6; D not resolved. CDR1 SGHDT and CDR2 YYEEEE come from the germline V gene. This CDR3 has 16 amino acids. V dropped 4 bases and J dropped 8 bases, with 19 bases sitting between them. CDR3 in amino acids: CASSPRAAVLDSPLHF. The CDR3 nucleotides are TGTGCCAGCAGCCCCCGGGCCGCGGTTTTGGATTCACCCCTCCACTTT.

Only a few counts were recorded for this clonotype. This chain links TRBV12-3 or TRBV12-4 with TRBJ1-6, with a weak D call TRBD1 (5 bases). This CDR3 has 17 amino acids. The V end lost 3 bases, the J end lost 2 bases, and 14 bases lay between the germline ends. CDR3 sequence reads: CASSLGQGGTYNSPLHF. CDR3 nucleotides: TGTGCCAGCAGTTTGGGGCAGGGTGGAACCTATAATTCACCCCTCCACTTT.

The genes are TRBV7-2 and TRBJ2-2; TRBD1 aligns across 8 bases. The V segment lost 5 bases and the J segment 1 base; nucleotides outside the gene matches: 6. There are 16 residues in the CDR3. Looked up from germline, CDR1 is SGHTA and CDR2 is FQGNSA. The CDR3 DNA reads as TGTGCCAGCAGCCGAGGACAGGGACTGAACACCGGGGAGCTGTTTTTT. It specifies CASSRGQGLNTGELFF.

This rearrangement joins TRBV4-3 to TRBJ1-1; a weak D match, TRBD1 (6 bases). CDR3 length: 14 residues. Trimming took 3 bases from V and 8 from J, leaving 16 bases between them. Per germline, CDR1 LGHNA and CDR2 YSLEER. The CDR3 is CASSHGTLTGEAFF. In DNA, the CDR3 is TGCGCCAGCAGCCACGGAACCCTCACAGGGGAAGCTTTCTTT.

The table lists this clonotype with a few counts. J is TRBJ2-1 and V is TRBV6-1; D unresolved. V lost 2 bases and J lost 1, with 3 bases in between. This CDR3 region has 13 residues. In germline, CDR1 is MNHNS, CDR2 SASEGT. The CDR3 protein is CASSERSYNEQFF. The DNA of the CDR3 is TGTGCCAGCAGTGAAAGGTCCTACAATGAGCAGTTCTTC.

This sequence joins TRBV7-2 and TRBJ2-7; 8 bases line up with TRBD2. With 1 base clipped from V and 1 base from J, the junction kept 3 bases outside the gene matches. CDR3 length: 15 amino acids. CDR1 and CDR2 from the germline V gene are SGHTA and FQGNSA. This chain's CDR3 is CASSLGLAFSYEQYF. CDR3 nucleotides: TGTGCCAGCAGCTTAGGACTAGCGTTTTCCTACGAGCAGTACTTC.

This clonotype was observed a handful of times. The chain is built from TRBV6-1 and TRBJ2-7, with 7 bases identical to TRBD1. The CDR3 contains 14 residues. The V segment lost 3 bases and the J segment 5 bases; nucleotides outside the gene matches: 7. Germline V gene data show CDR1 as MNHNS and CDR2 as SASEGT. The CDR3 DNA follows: TGTGCCAGCAGTGACATCCGACAGGGCCACGAGCAGTACTTC. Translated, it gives CASSDIRQGHEQYF.

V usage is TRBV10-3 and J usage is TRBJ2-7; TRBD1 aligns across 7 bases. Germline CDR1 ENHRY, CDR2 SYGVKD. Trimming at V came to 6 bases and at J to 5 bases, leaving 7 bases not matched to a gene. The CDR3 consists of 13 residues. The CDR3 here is CAIRPTGSDEQYF. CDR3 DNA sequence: TGTGCCATCAGGCCGACAGGGTCCGACGAGCAGTACTTC.

CDR3 bases: TGCGCCAGCAGCTTCGGAAATAGCGGGGTTACAGATACGCAGTATTTT. It specifies CASSFGNSGVTDTQYF. The chain joins TRBV5-1 to TRBJ2-3; 8 positions match TRBD2. The CDR3 totals 16 residues. J gave up 3 bases and V 2 bases, and 8 bases lay outside the gene matches. Germline V gene lookup returns CDR1 SGHRS and CDR2 YFSETQ.

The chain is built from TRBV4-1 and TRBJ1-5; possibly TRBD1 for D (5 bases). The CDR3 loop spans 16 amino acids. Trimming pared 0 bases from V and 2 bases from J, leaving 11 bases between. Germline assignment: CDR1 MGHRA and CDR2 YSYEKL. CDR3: CASSQDAGGGNQPQHF. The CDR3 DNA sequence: TGCGCCAGCAGCCAAGATGCCGGGGGAGGCAATCAGCCCCAGCATTTT.

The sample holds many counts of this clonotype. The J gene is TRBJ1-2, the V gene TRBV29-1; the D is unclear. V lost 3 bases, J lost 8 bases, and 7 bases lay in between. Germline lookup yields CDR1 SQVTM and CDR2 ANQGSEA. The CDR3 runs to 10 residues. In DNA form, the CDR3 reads TGCAGCGTTGAGGGGAAAGGCTACACCTTC. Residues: CSVEGKGYTF.

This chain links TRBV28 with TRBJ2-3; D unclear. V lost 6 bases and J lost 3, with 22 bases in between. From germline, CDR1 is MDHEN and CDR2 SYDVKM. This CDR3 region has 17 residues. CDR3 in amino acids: CASSEPLSSMGTDTQYF. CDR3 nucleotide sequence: TGTGCCAGCAGCGAACCTCTTAGTAGCATGGGAACAGATACGCAGTATTTT.

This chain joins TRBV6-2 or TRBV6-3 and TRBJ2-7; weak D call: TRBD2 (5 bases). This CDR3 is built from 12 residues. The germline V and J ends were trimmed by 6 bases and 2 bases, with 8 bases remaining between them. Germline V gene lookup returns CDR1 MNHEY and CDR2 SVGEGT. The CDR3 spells CASSSTTYEQYF. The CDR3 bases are TGTGCCAGCAGCTCGACTACCTACGAGCAGTACTTC.

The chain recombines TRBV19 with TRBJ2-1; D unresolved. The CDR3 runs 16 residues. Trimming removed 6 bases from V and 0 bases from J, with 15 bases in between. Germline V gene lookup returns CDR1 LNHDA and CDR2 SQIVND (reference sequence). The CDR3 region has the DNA TGTGCCAGTAGAAGTGACAAGGAACGCTCCTACAATGAGCAGTTCTTC. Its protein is CASRSDKERSYNEQFF.

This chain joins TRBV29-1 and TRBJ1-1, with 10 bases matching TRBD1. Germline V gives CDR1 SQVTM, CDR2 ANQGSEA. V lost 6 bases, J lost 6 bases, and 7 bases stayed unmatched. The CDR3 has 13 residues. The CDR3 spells CSVDDRGLSEAFF. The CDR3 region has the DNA TGCAGCGTGGATGACAGGGGGCTGTCTGAAGCTTTCTTT.

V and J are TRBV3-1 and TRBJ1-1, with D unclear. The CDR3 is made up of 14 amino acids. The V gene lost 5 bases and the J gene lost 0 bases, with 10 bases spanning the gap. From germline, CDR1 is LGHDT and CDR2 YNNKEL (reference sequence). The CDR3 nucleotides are TGTGCCAGCAGCTTCCTAACTGTGAACACTGAAGCTTTCTTT. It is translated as CASSFLTVNTEAFF.

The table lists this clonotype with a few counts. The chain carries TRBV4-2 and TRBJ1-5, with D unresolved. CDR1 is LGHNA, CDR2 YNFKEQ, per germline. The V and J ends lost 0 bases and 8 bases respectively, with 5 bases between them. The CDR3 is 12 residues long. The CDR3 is CASSQDRKPQHF. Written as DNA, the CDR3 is TGTGCCAGCAGCCAAGATCGAAAGCCCCAGCATTTT.

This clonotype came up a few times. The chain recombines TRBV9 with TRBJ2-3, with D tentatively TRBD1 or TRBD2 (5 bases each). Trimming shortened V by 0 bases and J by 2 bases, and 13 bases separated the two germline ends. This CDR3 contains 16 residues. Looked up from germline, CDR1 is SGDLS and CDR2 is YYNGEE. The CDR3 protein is CASSVDGGHNTDTQYF. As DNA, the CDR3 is TGTGCCAGCAGCGTAGATGGGGGTCATAACACAGATACGCAGTATTTT. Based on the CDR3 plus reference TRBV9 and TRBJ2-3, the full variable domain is DSGVTQTPKHLITATGQRVTLRCSPRSGDLSVYWYQQSLDQGLQFLIQYYNGEERAKGNILERFSAQQFPDLHSELNLSSLELGDSALYFCASSVDGGHNTDTQYFGPGTRLTVL.